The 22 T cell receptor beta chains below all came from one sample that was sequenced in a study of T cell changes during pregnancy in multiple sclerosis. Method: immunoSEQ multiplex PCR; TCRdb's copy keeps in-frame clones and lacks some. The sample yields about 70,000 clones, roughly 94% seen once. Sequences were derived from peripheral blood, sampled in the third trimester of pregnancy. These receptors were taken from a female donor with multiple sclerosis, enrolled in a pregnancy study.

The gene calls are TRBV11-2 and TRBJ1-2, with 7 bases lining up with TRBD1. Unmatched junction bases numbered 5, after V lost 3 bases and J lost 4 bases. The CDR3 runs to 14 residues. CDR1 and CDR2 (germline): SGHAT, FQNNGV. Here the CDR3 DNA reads TGTGCCAGCAGCTTCGACAGGGCTCTCTATGGCTACACCTTC. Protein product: CASSFDRALYGYTF.

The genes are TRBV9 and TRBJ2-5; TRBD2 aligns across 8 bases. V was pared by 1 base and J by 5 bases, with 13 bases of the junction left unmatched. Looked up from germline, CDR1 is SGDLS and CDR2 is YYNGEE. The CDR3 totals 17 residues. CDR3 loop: CASSVKTNGGEAETQYF. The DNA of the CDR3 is TGTGCCAGCAGCGTAAAAACTAACGGGGGGGAAGCGGAGACCCAGTACTTC.

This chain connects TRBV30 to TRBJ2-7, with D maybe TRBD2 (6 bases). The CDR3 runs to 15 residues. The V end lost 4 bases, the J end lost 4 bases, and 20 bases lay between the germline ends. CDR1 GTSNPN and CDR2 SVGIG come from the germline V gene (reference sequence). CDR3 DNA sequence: TGTGCCTGGACCCGGGGTCGGGGGAACGATTACGAGCAGTACTTC. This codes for CAWTRGRGNDYEQYF.

In DNA, the CDR3 is TGCGCCAGCAGCTTCCGGCGGAGCAATGAGCAGTTCTTC. Translation: CASSFRRSNEQFF. This sequence joins TRBV5-1 and TRBJ2-1; D gene uncertain. V shed 2 bases and J shed 6 bases, with 9 bases lying between them. CDR3 size: 13 residues. Looked up from germline, CDR1 is SGHRS and CDR2 is YFSETQ.

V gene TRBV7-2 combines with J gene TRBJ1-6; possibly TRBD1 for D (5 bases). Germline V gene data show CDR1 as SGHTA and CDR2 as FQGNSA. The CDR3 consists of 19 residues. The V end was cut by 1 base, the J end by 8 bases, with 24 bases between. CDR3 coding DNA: TGTGCCAGCAGCTTAGGGGGGAGGAGCAAAGGTATAAGGGATTCACCCCTCCACTTT. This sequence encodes CASSLGGRSKGIRDSPLHF.

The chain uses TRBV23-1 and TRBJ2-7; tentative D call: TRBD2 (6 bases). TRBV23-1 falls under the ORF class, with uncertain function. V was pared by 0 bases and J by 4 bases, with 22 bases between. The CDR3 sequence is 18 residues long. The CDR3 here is CASSQSETDICREYEQYF. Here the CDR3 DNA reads TGCGCCAGCAGTCAATCGGAAACCGATATATGCCGGGAGTACGAGCAGTACTTC.

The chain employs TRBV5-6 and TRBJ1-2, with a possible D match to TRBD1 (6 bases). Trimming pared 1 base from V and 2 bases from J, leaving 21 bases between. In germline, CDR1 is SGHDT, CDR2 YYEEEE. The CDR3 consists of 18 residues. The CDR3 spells CASSLRGIAGAPNYGYTF. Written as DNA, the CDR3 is TGTGCCAGCAGCTTGAGGGGGATCGCTGGGGCCCCAAACTATGGCTACACCTTC.

CDR3 DNA: TGCGCCAGCAGCCGCGATCCGACAGGAATCTACGAGCAGTACTTC. It encodes CASSRDPTGIYEQYF. V gene TRBV5-1 combines with J gene TRBJ2-7; D is perhaps TRBD1 (6 bases). V was cut by 4 bases and J by 3 bases, with 17 bases left in between. CDR1 and CDR2 from the germline V gene are SGHRS and YFSETQ. The CDR3 is 15 amino acids.

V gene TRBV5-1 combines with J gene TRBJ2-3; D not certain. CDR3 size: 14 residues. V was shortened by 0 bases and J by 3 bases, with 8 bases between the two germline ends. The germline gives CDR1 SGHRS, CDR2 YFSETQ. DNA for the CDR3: TGCGCCAGCAGCTTGGACAGCCCAACAGATACGCAGTATTTT. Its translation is CASSLDSPTDTQYF. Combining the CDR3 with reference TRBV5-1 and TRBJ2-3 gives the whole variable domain KAGVTQTPRYLIKTRGQQVTLSCSPISGHRSVSWYQQTPGQGLQFLFEYFSETQRNKGNFPGRFSGRQFSNSRSEMNVSTLELGDSALYLCASSLDSPTDTQYFGPGTRLTVL.

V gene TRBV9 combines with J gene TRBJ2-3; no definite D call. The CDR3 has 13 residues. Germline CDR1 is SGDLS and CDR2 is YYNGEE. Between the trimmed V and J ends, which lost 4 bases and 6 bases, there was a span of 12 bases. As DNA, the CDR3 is TGTGCCAGCAGCCCCGCCCCAGTGGATACGCAGTATTTT. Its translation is CASSPAPVDTQYF.

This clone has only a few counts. Here the CDR3 DNA reads TGCAGCGTTGGTAGCGGGGGGTACAATGAGCAGTTCTTC. This translates into CSVGSGGYNEQFF. The V gene is TRBV29-1, the J gene TRBJ2-1, with 10 nucleotides matching TRBD2. Germline V gives CDR1 SQVTM, CDR2 ANQGSEA. The CDR3 covers 13 residues. The ends lost 4 bases at V and 4 bases at J; junction bases unmatched: 1.

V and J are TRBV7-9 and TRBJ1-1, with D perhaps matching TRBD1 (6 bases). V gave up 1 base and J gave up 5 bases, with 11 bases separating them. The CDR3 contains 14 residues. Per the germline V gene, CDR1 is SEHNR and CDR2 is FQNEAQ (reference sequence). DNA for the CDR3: TGTGCCAGCAGCTTAGTAGGGGGGGATACTGAAGCTTTCTTT. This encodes CASSLVGGDTEAFF.

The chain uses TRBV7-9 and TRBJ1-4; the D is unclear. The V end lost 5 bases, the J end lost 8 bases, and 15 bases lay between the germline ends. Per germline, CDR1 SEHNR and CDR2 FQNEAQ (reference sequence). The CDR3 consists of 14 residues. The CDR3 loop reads CASSLAEFSEKLFF. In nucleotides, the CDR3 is TGTGCCAGCAGCCTCGCCGAGTTTAGCGAAAAACTGTTTTTT.

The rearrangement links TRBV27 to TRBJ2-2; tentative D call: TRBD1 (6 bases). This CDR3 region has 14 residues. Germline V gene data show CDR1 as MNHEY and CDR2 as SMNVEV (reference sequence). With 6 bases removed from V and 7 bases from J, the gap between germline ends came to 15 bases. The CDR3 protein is CASRTRDKNGELFF. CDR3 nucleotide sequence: TGTGCCAGCAGGACAAGGGACAAAAACGGGGAGCTGTTTTTT.

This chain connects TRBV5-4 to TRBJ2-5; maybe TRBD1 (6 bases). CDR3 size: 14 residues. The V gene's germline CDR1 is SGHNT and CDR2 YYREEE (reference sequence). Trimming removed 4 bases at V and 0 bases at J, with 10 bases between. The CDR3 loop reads CASSTGFDQETQYF. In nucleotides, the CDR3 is TGTGCCAGCAGCACAGGGTTCGACCAAGAGACCCAGTACTTC.

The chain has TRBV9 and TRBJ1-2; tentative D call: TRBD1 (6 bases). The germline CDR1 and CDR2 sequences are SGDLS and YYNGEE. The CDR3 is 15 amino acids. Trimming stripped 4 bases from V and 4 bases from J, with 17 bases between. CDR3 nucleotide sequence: TGTGCCAGCAGCCCACGGGACAACACTTTCTATGGCTACACCTTC. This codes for CASSPRDNTFYGYTF.

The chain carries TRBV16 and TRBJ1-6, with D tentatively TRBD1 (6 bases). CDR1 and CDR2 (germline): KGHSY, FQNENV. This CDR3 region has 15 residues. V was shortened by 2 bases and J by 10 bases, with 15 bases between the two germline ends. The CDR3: CASSQTDSRRSPLHF. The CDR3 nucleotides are TGTGCCAGCAGCCAAACGGACAGTCGCCGCTCACCCCTCCACTTT.

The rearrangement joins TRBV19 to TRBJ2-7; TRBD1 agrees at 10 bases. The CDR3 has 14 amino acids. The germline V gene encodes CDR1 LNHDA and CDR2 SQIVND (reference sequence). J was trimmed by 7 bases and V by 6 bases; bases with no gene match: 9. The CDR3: CASRLGQGQGEQYF. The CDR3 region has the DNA TGTGCCAGTAGATTGGGACAGGGGCAGGGGGAGCAGTACTTC.

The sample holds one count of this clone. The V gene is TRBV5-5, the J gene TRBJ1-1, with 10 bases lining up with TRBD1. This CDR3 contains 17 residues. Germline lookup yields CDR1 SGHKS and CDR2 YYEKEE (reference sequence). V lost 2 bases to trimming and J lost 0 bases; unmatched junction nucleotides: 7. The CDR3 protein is CASSFFVGQGMNTEAFF. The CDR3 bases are TGTGCCAGCAGCTTTTTTGTGGGACAGGGGATGAACACTGAAGCTTTCTTT. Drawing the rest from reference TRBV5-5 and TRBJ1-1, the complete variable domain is DAGVTQSPTHLIKTRGQQVTLRCSPISGHKSVSWYQQVLGQGPQFIFQYYEKEERGRGNFPDRFSARQFPNYSSELNVNALLLGDSALYLCASSFFVGQGMNTEAFFGQGTRLTVV.

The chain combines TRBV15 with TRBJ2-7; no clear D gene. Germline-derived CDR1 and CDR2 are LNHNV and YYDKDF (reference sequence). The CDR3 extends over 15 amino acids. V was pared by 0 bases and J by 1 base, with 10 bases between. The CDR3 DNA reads TGTGCCACCAGCAGAGATGAGGTTGGGTCCTACGAGCAGTACTTC. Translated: CATSRDEVGSYEQYF.

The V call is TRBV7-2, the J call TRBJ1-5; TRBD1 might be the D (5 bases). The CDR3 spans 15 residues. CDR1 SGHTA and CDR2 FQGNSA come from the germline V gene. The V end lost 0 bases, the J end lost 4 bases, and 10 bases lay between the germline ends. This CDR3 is CASSLAGLPNQPQHF. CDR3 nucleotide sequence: TGTGCCAGCAGCTTAGCGGGACTCCCTAATCAGCCCCAGCATTTT.

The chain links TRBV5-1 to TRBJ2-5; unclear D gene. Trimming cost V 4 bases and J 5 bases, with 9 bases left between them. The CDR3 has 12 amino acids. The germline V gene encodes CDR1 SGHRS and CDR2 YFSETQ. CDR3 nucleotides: TGCGCCAGCAGCCCAGAGGCGGAGACCCAGTACTTC. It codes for CASSPEAETQYF.